These T cell receptor beta chains were read from a single sample in a study of Ad26.COV2.S vaccination and SARS-CoV-2 variants. Only in-frame clones appear in the TCRdb table, and some are missing; sequencing was by immunoSEQ multiplex PCR. The table includes around 300,000 clones, around 89% detected once. The specimen comprised peripheral blood, sampled in a trial of Ad26.COV2.S vaccine versus placebo. The receptors derive from a person between 18 and 60 years old who received the Ad26.COV2.S COVID-19 vaccine or a placebo. Both conserved end residues are trimmed from each CDR3. Fields, in order: V gene, CDR3 protein.

TRBV10-1 | ASSDNPNTGELF
TRBV6-6 | ASCPGQSSGNTIY
TRBV29-1 | SAGLAGFGNEQY
TRBV19 | ASSIGTGYNEQF
TRBV19 | ASSLNGGDSGNTIY
TRBV10-2 | ASSESNWARRGYEQY
TRBV7-9 | ASSFGTGIEQY
TRBV12-3/TRBV12-4 | ASSLAATGELF
TRBV7-6 | ASKANSGANVLT
TRBV15 | ATSREGHRADTQY
TRBV9 | ASSAPRGSGQETQY
TRBV5-5 | ASSLERTDYNEQF
TRBV24-1 | ATSEGTSGEETQY
TRBV4-1 | ASSQAMGQGHYGYT
TRBV15 | ATSTEDGAPYNEQF
TRBV4-1 | ASSQQGISYEQY
TRBV2 | ASRELAGVPGELF
TRBV5-5 | ASSLDGSDGETQY
TRBV14 | ASSQDGGMFSYEQY
TRBV5-1 | ASSGRGGPEKETQY
TRBV27 | ASSTLRGVSYNEQF
TRBV3-1/TRBV3-2 | ASSQEVAGGPVEQY
TRBV11-2 | ASSLLGHNEQF
TRBV5-4 | ASSKTGSTEAF
TRBV20-1 | SASIGNRGAYEQY
TRBV3-1/TRBV3-2 | ASVRFGTSFNEQF
TRBV13 | ASSLGPGTAMRGYT
TRBV7-8 | ASSFVAGGSSYNEQF
TRBV19 | ASSISGFYTGELF
TRBV19 | ASSVVASGSLGNEQF
TRBV5-6 | ASSLEPAYGYT
TRBV6-5 | ASSQGTVRYEQY
TRBV4-2 | ASSQAQGDPNTGELF
TRBV28 | ASTTGGYNEQF
TRBV5-5 | ASSPLLGATEAF
TRBV12-2 | ASRLFLAGGYEQY
TRBV5-4 | ASRTDPNTDHYEAF
TRBV27 | ASSLSRGAGDIEKLF
TRBV28 | ASTRQLNTEAF
TRBV19 | ASSIGTGLTEAF
TRBV15 | ATSRTGLASEQY
TRBV4-3 | ASSQEVAGEAYEQY
TRBV13 | ASSFGSGGNEQF
TRBV3-1/TRBV3-2 | ASSQLRTGGSGNTIY
TRBV7-9 | ASSPTGTDQPQH
TRBV5-1 | ASSLIGGANTEAF
TRBV7-7 | ASSTSYYHSGNTIY
TRBV10-3 | AISESNQPQH
TRBV7-2 | ASRQAGTFGPTEAF
TRBV14 | ASSQDLARKETQY
TRBV19 | ASSPILAGGPSLF
TRBV11-2 | ASSLLGLYGYT
TRBV7-9 | ASSSDSLYEKLF
TRBV21-1 | ASSLGQGDGYT
TRBV5-1 | ASSVGGLQLNYGYT
TRBV20-1 | SARSGYGYT